These 19 T cell receptor beta chains were all obtained from the same sample, sequenced in a study of blood T cell repertoires in COVID-19. Some clones are missing from TCRdb's copy, which holds only in-frame ones; the method was immunoSEQ multiplex PCR. The sample comprises about 210,000 clones, more than 75% of which are singletons, and approximately 7.3% rests with the top ten. The specimen was PBMCs or T cells enriched from blood (not recorded which). All receptors derive from a man aged 30 to 45 in a cohort exposed to, infected with or recovered from COVID-19 (not recorded which).

The chain has TRBV27 and TRBJ1-2, with 7 bases aligning to TRBD1. The CDR3 runs to 17 residues. The germline V gene encodes CDR1 MNHEY and CDR2 SMNVEV (reference sequence). The trim removed 3 bases at V and 5 bases at J, leaving 15 bases unmatched. The DNA for the CDR3 is TGTGCCAGCAGTTTTGGACAAAGGCAGGGGGGACATTATGGCTACACCTTC. It codes for CASSFGQRQGGHYGYTF.

The V call is TRBV5-5, the J call TRBJ1-1; no reliable D call. CDR1 SGHKS and CDR2 YYEKEE come from the germline V gene (reference sequence). The CDR3 has 15 residues. V was cut by 4 bases and J by 4 bases, with 17 bases left in between. CDR3 nucleotides: TGTGCCAGCAGCGGTGACGGGTCGGTTTTCACTGAAGCTTTCTTT. Amino acids: CASSGDGSVFTEAFF.

V gene TRBV4-3 combines with J gene TRBJ2-1, with 9 bases aligning to TRBD2. Per the germline V gene, CDR1 is LGHNA and CDR2 is YSLEER. The CDR3 is 16 residues long. The V gene end was trimmed by 3 bases and the J gene end by 5 bases; junction bases not matched to a gene: 8. Written as DNA, the CDR3 is TGCGCCAGCAGCCAGGACCGACTAGCGGCTAACAATGAGCAGTTCTTC. This gives the protein CASSQDRLAANNEQFF.

This chain joins TRBV5-4 and TRBJ2-1; 10 positions agree with TRBD2. This CDR3 is 15 amino acids long. Per germline, CDR1 SGHNT and CDR2 YYREEE (reference sequence). The junction had 5 bases not matched to a gene; V was cut back by 4 bases and J by 4 bases. CDR3 DNA: TGTGCCAGCAGCAGTGGACTAGCGGAATACAATGAGCAGTTCTTC. Translation: CASSSGLAEYNEQFF.

This chain uses TRBV6-1 with TRBJ2-7, with 7 bases identical to TRBD1. Germline V gene data show CDR1 as MNHNS and CDR2 as SASEGT. The CDR3 consists of 15 residues. Unmatched junction bases numbered 7, after V lost 3 bases and J lost 2 bases. As DNA, the CDR3 is TGTGCCAGCAGTGACCGACAGGGCGATCCCTACGAGCAGTACTTC. This encodes CASSDRQGDPYEQYF.

The V gene is TRBV24-1, the J gene TRBJ2-3, with TRBD2 identical over 12 bases. The CDR3 has 16 amino acids. CDR1 is KGHDR, CDR2 SFDVKD, per germline. V gave up 3 bases and J gave up 6 bases; unmatched junction bases: 6. CDR3: CATSDLLAGGFDTQYF. CDR3 coding DNA: TGTGCCACCAGTGATCTTCTAGCGGGGGGGTTTGATACGCAGTATTTT.

To note about this clone: Just one base apart from a much larger clone, this may be a read error. The sample has other DNA sequences that encode this CDR3 too. The CDR3: CASSPRDRGSYEQYF. The DNA for the CDR3 is TGTGCCAGCAGCCCCCGGGACAGGGGGTCCTACGAGCAGTACTTC. The V gene is TRBV7-9, the J gene TRBJ2-7; 11 bases match TRBD1. The germline gives CDR1 SEHNR, CDR2 FQNEAQ (reference sequence). The CDR3 contains 15 residues. The J segment lost 1 base and the V segment lost 5 bases, leaving 4 bases of the junction unmatched.

The chain joins TRBV5-1 to TRBJ1-3; 8 bases align to TRBD1. CDR1 is SGHRS and CDR2 is YFSETQ in the germline V gene. The CDR3 is 17 amino acids. The J segment lost 0 bases and the V segment lost 3 bases, leaving 8 bases of the junction unmatched. CDR3 sequence reads: CASSSRTGSYSGNTIYF. CDR3 nucleotides: TGCGCCAGCAGCTCACGGACAGGGAGCTACTCTGGAAACACCATATATTTT.

The rearrangement uses TRBV5-5 and TRBJ2-7, with 10 bases matching TRBD2. The CDR3 covers 19 residues. CDR1 and CDR2 (germline): SGHKS, YYEKEE (reference sequence). J gave up 1 base and V 0 bases, and 13 bases lay outside the gene matches. CDR3 in DNA: TGTGCCAGCAGCTTGGTAGGTGGTAGCGGGAGGAAGATGTCCTACGAGCAGTACTTC. Translating it yields CASSLVGGSGRKMSYEQYF.

The genes are TRBV7-2 and TRBJ2-7; 7 bases line up with TRBD1. Germline-derived CDR1 and CDR2 are SGHTA and FQGNSA. The CDR3 is 16 amino acids. V dropped 1 base and J dropped 3; count of bases not matched to a gene: 9. CDR3 nucleotides: TGTGCCAGCAGCTTAGATATAGGGGACAGAAGCTACGAGCAGTACTTC. This translates into CASSLDIGDRSYEQYF. Supplemented by reference TRBV7-2 and TRBJ2-7, the full variable domain reads GAGVSQSPSNKVTEKGKDVELRCDPISGHTALYWYRQSLGQGLEFLIYFQGNSAPDKSGLPSDRFSAERTGGSVSTLTIQRTQQEDSAVYLCASSLDIGDRSYEQYFGPGTRLTVT.

The V call is TRBV9, the J call TRBJ2-3; 9 bases align to TRBD2. The CDR3 length is 15 residues. Germline V lookup: CDR1 SGDLS, CDR2 YYNGEE. Trimming at V came to 4 bases and at J to 3 bases, leaving 6 bases not matched to a gene. Here the CDR3 reads CASSLRTSATDTQYF. The CDR3 nucleotides read TGTGCCAGCAGCCTAAGGACTAGCGCTACAGATACGCAGTATTTT. Using reference TRBV9 and TRBJ2-3 for the parts outside the CDR3, the full variable domain is DSGVTQTPKHLITATGQRVTLRCSPRSGDLSVYWYQQSLDQGLQFLIQYYNGEERAKGNILERFSAQQFPDLHSELNLSSLELGDSALYFCASSLRTSATDTQYFGPGTRLTVL.

This sequence joins TRBV2 and TRBJ2-7; D remains ambiguous. Germline V gene lookup returns CDR1 SNHLY and CDR2 FYNNEI. The CDR3 consists of 15 residues. Trimming left V 6 bases short and J 3 bases short, with 18 bases between. CDR3 loop: CASRLTELPNYEQYF. DNA of the CDR3: TGTGCCAGCAGACTCACAGAGTTACCGAACTACGAGCAGTACTTC. Complete variable domain (other parts from reference TRBV2 and TRBJ2-7): EPEVTQTPSHQVTQMGQEVILRCVPISNHLYFYWYRQILGQKVEFLVSFYNNEISEKSEIFDDQFSVERPDGSNFTLKIRSTKLEDSAMYFCASRLTELPNYEQYFGPGTRLTVT.

The chain carries TRBV27 and TRBJ2-1; D gene unclear. Trimming stripped 6 bases from V and 8 bases from J, with 11 bases between. The CDR3 sequence is 12 residues long. CDR1 MNHEY and CDR2 SMNVEV come from the germline V gene (reference sequence). CDR3 coding DNA: TGTGCCAGCAGCCAACCACGAGATGAGCAGTTCTTC. The encoded protein is CASSQPRDEQFF.

This clone was observed a single time. V usage is TRBV5-1 and J usage is TRBJ2-3; 12 bases line up with TRBD2. In germline, CDR1 is SGHRS, CDR2 YFSETQ. This CDR3 has 17 amino acids. The V gene end was trimmed by 3 bases and the J gene end by 5 bases; junction bases not matched to a gene: 10. CDR3 loop: CASSSASGRAGEDTQYF. Here the CDR3 DNA reads TGCGCCAGCAGCTCAGCTAGCGGGAGGGCCGGGGAAGATACGCAGTATTTT.

CDR3 amino acids: CASRDREQETQYF. The DNA for the CDR3 is TGTGCCAGTAGGGACAGGGAACAAGAGACCCAGTACTTC. This chain connects TRBV12-3 or TRBV12-4 to TRBJ2-5, with 9 bases matching TRBD1. V lost 9 bases, J lost 2 bases, and 4 bases stayed unmatched. CDR3 length equals 13 residues.

The chain uses TRBV15 and TRBJ1-2; TRBD1 agrees at 7 bases. The CDR3 runs 16 residues. Germline lookup yields CDR1 LNHNV and CDR2 YYDKDF (reference sequence). The V segment lost 2 bases and the J segment 0 bases; nucleotides outside the gene matches: 6. CDR3 in amino acids: CATSRPGTAPNYGYTF. The DNA for the CDR3 is TGTGCCACCAGCAGACCAGGGACAGCTCCTAACTATGGCTACACCTTC.

The rearrangement joins TRBV15 to TRBJ1-1; TRBD1 aligns across 9 bases. This CDR3 region has 16 residues. V lost 1 base to trimming and J lost 3 bases; unmatched junction nucleotides: 6. The germline V gene has CDR1 LNHNV and CDR2 YYDKDF (reference sequence). This chain's CDR3 is CATSRASGTGYTEAFF. CDR3 nucleotide sequence: TGTGCCACCAGCAGAGCTTCCGGGACAGGGTACACTGAAGCTTTCTTT.

With regard to this clone: At one end the junction does not follow the germline gene, possibly because of a read error. The chain uses TRBV2 and TRBJ1-4, with D unresolved. CDR3 size: 14 residues. The V gene's germline CDR1 is SNHLY and CDR2 FYNNEI. Here the CDR3 reads CASSEVEGNEKLFF. CDR3 sequence (DNA): TGTGCCAGCAGTGAAGTTGAGGGAAATGAAAAGCTGTTTTTT.

The V call is TRBV10-3, the J call TRBJ2-7; tentative D call: TRBD2 (6 bases). Between the trimmed V and J ends, which lost 10 bases and 1 base, there was a span of 14 bases. Per the germline V gene, CDR1 is ENHRY and CDR2 is SYGVKD. CDR3 length: 13 amino acids. This CDR3 is CATRDSDSYEQYF. The DNA of the CDR3 is TGTGCCACCCGGGACTCGGATTCCTACGAGCAGTACTTC.